The 27 T cell receptor beta chains listed next were all sequenced from one sample in a study of cytomegalovirus exposure and HLA in healthy donors. This PCR relied on a set of 60 Vbeta primers and 13 Jbeta primers. This table comes from immunoSEQ multiplex PCR, and its TCRdb copy is limited to in-frame clones, with some not included. This sample has approximately 75,000 clones; roughly 74% occur once, and the top ten carry approximately 12%. The sequencing sample was made of PBMCs. The origin of the receptors is a woman in her sixties or seventies in good health and CMV-seropositive.

This chain uses TRBV20-1 with TRBJ2-7; D gene uncertain. The ends were cut back, 7 bases at V and 3 bases at J, with 10 bases in the middle. Looked up from germline, CDR1 is DFQATT and CDR2 is SNEGSKA (reference sequence). There are 11 residues in the CDR3. CDR3 in amino acids: CSGSLGYEQYF. The CDR3 DNA reads TGCAGTGGTTCCCTAGGCTACGAGCAGTACTTC.

This sequence joins TRBV7-6 and TRBJ2-2; a weak D match, TRBD1 (5 bases). V was trimmed by 8 bases and J by 0 bases, leaving 10 bases between them. The CDR3 is 14 amino acids. Germline V gene data show CDR1 as SGHVS and CDR2 as FNYEAQ. CDR3 DNA: TGTGCCAGCTGCAGGGATCCGAACACCGGGGAGCTGTTTTTT. Protein: CASCRDPNTGELFF.

This chain joins TRBV16 and TRBJ1-1, with 7 bases that match TRBD1. The germline gives CDR1 KGHSY, CDR2 FQNENV. The CDR3 totals 15 residues. The V gene end was trimmed by 4 bases and the J gene end by 1 base; junction bases not matched to a gene: 6. The CDR3 DNA sequence: TGTGCCAGCAGCCCGTTACAGGGGAGGAACACTGAAGCTTTCTTT. Its protein is CASSPLQGRNTEAFF.

V gene TRBV5-1 combines with J gene TRBJ1-5; D may be TRBD1 (5 bases). CDR1 and CDR2 from the germline V gene are SGHRS and YFSETQ. Deletions cut 3 bases from V and 4 bases from J, with 11 bases between. This CDR3 comprises 14 residues. The CDR3 sequence is CASSYGHENQPQHF. CDR3 bases: TGCGCCAGCAGCTACGGACACGAGAATCAGCCCCAGCATTTT.

This clone was seen only once. This sequence joins TRBV5-6 and TRBJ2-1; 10 nucleotides line up with TRBD1. This CDR3 has 15 amino acids. With 2 bases clipped from V and 7 bases from J, the junction kept 6 bases outside the gene matches. Germline V gene data show CDR1 as SGHDT and CDR2 as YYEEEE. DNA of the CDR3: TGTGCCAGCAGCTTACCGGGACAGGGGTGGAATGAGCAGTTCTTC. Its protein product is CASSLPGQGWNEQFF.

The chain combines TRBV27 with TRBJ2-3; a weak D match, TRBD1 (6 bases). The CDR3 totals 12 residues. Germline CDR1 reads MNHEY; CDR2 reads SMNVEV (reference sequence). Trimming stripped 8 bases from V and 5 bases from J, with 11 bases between. The CDR3 loop is CASGGQRDTQYF. CDR3 DNA: TGTGCCAGCGGGGGCCAGCGAGATACGCAGTATTTT.

Regarding this clone: At one of its ends the junction is not consistent with the germline gene, which may arise from a read error. The chain links TRBV7-7 to TRBJ2-1; D possibly corresponds to TRBD2 (6 bases). The V gene's germline CDR1 is SSHAT and CDR2 FNYEAQ (reference sequence). This CDR3 is built from 15 residues. CDR3 coding DNA: TGTGCTAGCAGCTTAGCACGCGGGGAGTACAATGAGCAGTTCTTC. It encodes CASSLARGEYNEQFF.

The CDR3 bases are TGTGCCACCAGCAGAGTCAAGGGACCGGGAGCGGGAAATCAGCCCCAGCATTTT. Residues: CATSRVKGPGAGNQPQHF. J is TRBJ1-5 and V is TRBV15; TRBD1 is a possible D gene (5 bases). Germline-derived CDR1 and CDR2 are LNHNV and YYDKDF (reference sequence). V was trimmed by 1 base and J by 4 bases, leaving 20 bases between them. The CDR3 runs 18 residues.

Only a few counts were recorded for this clone. The chain uses TRBV6-1 and TRBJ1-1; D is uncertain. Germline-derived CDR1 and CDR2 are MNHNS and SASEGT. Trimming removed 6 bases from V and 0 bases from J, with 8 bases in between. This CDR3 is built from 13 residues. The CDR3 DNA is TGTGCCAGCAGCGATCAGGTGAACACTGAAGCTTTCTTT. It is translated as CASSDQVNTEAFF.

The chain combines TRBV27 with TRBJ2-5, with D tentatively TRBD2 (6 bases). Germline CDR1 reads MNHEY; CDR2 reads SMNVEV (reference sequence). CDR3 size: 14 residues. V lost 6 bases and J lost 4, with 15 bases in between. The CDR3 is CASSYGTLGETQYF. DNA of the CDR3: TGTGCCAGCAGCTACGGGACTCTGGGAGAGACCCAGTACTTC.

The chain uses TRBV6-1 and TRBJ1-6; D remains ambiguous. CDR3 size: 12 residues. V lost 2 bases, J lost 12 bases, and 8 bases lay in between. Per the germline V gene, CDR1 is MNHNS and CDR2 is SASEGT. The CDR3 loop is CASSEPGRPLHF. CDR3 in DNA: TGTGCCAGCAGTGAACCGGGGAGACCCCTCCACTTT.

This clone came up a few times. The V call is TRBV19, the J call TRBJ2-1, with TRBD2 matching over 7 bases. There are 15 residues in the CDR3. CDR1 and CDR2 (germline): LNHDA, SQIVND (reference sequence). V shed 6 bases, J shed 6 bases, and the junction held 11 bases outside the gene matches. The CDR3 here is CASRNGRSSVNEQFF. CDR3 DNA: TGTGCCAGTAGAAACGGGAGGTCCTCCGTCAATGAGCAGTTCTTC.

The chain couples TRBV19 to TRBJ1-5, with D unresolved. CDR1 is LNHDA and CDR2 is SQIVND in the germline V gene (reference sequence). V was cut by 6 bases and J by 5 bases, with 23 bases left in between. The CDR3 is 17 amino acids. The CDR3 DNA reads TGTGCCAGTAGGAGTGAGGCTGCCACCCCCTCATATCAGCCCCAGCATTTT. The encoded protein is CASRSEAATPSYQPQHF.

The rearrangement joins TRBV18 to TRBJ2-7; D unclear. CDR1 and CDR2 (germline): KGHSH, LQKENI. Deletions cut 1 base from V and 3 bases from J, with 10 bases between. CDR3 length equals 14 residues. DNA for the CDR3: TGTGCCAGCTCACCACTTGACAATAACTACGAGCAGTACTTC. Translation gives CASSPLDNNYEQYF.

The rearrangement joins TRBV6-6 to TRBJ1-1, with D tentatively TRBD1 (5 bases). Germline V lookup: CDR1 MNHNY, CDR2 SVGAGI (reference sequence). CDR3 length: 15 residues. Trimming shortened V by 0 bases and J by 1 base, and 9 bases separated the two germline ends. In DNA form, the CDR3 reads TGTGCCAGCAGTTACTCCCGGGGGACGAACACTGAAGCTTTCTTT. Protein sequence: CASSYSRGTNTEAFF.

This clone was counted a few times. The rearrangement links TRBV6-5 to TRBJ2-2, with 8 bases lining up with TRBD1. The CDR3 is 14 residues long. J was trimmed by 8 bases and V by 8 bases; bases with no gene match: 10. Looked up from germline, CDR1 is MNHEY and CDR2 is SVGAGI. The CDR3 sequence: CASRGQGRGGELFF. In nucleotides, the CDR3 is TGTGCCAGCCGCGGACAGGGACGAGGAGGGGAGCTGTTTTTT.

V and J are TRBV19 and TRBJ1-1; D unclear. This CDR3 comprises 17 residues. Per the germline V gene, CDR1 is LNHDA and CDR2 is SQIVND (reference sequence). The V end lost 6 bases, the J end lost 0 bases, and 20 bases lay between the germline ends. CDR3 sequence: CASRPRGGAYMNTEAFF. The CDR3 bases are TGTGCCAGTAGACCCCGAGGCGGAGCATACATGAACACTGAAGCTTTCTTT.

The V gene is TRBV19, the J gene TRBJ2-2, with D perhaps matching TRBD2 (5 bases). There are 15 residues in the CDR3. Trimming removed 7 bases at V and 1 base at J, with 13 bases between. Germline lookup yields CDR1 LNHDA and CDR2 SQIVND (reference sequence). CDR3 nucleotides: TGTGCCAGTAAGATGATTGGAGGGAACACCGGGGAGCTGTTTTTT. Translated: CASKMIGGNTGELFF.

The CDR3 coding sequence is TGCGCCAGCAGCTTAGTCTCGGGACACTACCCCGGATCCCCCAAGCCAACTAATGAAAAACTGTTTTTT. This gives the protein CASSLVSGHYPGSPKPTNEKLFF. The chain couples TRBV5-1 to TRBJ1-4; D is possibly TRBD1 (6 bases). The V end was cut by 2 bases, the J end by 0 bases, with 32 bases between. Germline V lookup: CDR1 SGHRS, CDR2 YFSETQ. The length of the CDR3 is 23 residues.

The chain recombines TRBV6-1 with TRBJ1-2; weak D call: TRBD1 (6 bases). Germline V gene data show CDR1 as MNHNS and CDR2 as SASEGT. The CDR3 sequence is 12 residues long. CDR3 DNA sequence: TGTGCTGCCGGGACGGACAGCTATGGCTACACCTTC. Translation: CAAGTDSYGYTF.

This clone occurred once. Distinct nucleotide sequences in the sample also encode this CDR3. V is TRBV2 and J is TRBJ1-2, with 7 bases that match TRBD1. The germline V gene has CDR1 SNHLY and CDR2 FYNNEI. This CDR3 has 13 amino acids. V was pared by 10 bases and J by 6 bases, with 11 bases of the junction left unmatched. The CDR3 protein is CATTPQGWDGYTF. CDR3 DNA sequence: TGTGCCACAACACCACAGGGGTGGGATGGCTACACCTTC.

The chain is built from TRBV5-1 and TRBJ2-3, with TRBD2 identical over 7 bases. Germline V gene sequence: CDR1 SGHRS, CDR2 YFSETQ. CDR3 size: 16 residues. V lost 0 bases and J lost 3; bases outside the gene matches: 7. CDR3 residues: CASSLDLAGVTDTQYF. CDR3 nucleotide sequence: TGCGCCAGCAGCTTGGACTTGGCGGGAGTGACAGATACGCAGTATTTT. Looking up the rest from reference TRBV5-1 and TRBJ2-3 gives the full variable domain: KAGVTQTPRYLIKTRGQQVTLSCSPISGHRSVSWYQQTPGQGLQFLFEYFSETQRNKGNFPGRFSGRQFSNSRSEMNVSTLELGDSALYLCASSLDLAGVTDTQYFGPGTRLTVL.

V is TRBV30 and J is TRBJ1-4; 9 nucleotides agree with TRBD1. V lost 8 bases and J lost 8; bases outside the gene matches: 9. The V gene's germline CDR1 is GTSNPN and CDR2 SVGIG (reference sequence). There are 13 residues in the CDR3. CDR3 sequence (DNA): TGTGCCCACGGGGGACAGGGATGGGAAAAACTGTTTTTT. It translates to CAHGGQGWEKLFF.

This rearrangement joins TRBV2 to TRBJ2-2; TRBD2 agrees at 13 bases. Germline V gene lookup returns CDR1 SNHLY and CDR2 FYNNEI. V was clipped by 6 bases and J by 4 bases; unmatched bases: 2. CDR3 length: 15 amino acids. Here the CDR3 reads CASSRTSGGTGELFF. The CDR3, as DNA: TGTGCCAGCAGCCGGACTAGCGGGGGCACCGGGGAGCTGTTTTTT.

This clone came up a few times. The rearrangement links TRBV5-1 to TRBJ2-1; D is uncertain. The germline V gene encodes CDR1 SGHRS and CDR2 YFSETQ. The CDR3 loop spans 15 amino acids. Trimming left V 2 bases short and J 0 bases short, with 9 bases between. The CDR3 protein is CASSFSSSSYNEQFF. Here the CDR3 DNA reads TGCGCCAGCAGCTTTTCCTCGAGCTCCTACAATGAGCAGTTCTTC. The full variable domain, rest sourced from reference TRBV5-1 and TRBJ2-1, is KAGVTQTPRYLIKTRGQQVTLSCSPISGHRSVSWYQQTPGQGLQFLFEYFSETQRNKGNFPGRFSGRQFSNSRSEMNVSTLELGDSALYLCASSFSSSSYNEQFFGPGTRLTVL.

The chain has TRBV9 and TRBJ2-1; 8 bases line up with TRBD2. V trimming: 4 bases; J trimming: 3 bases; junction bases outside the gene matches: 9. The germline CDR1 and CDR2 sequences are SGDLS and YYNGEE. This CDR3 has 16 amino acids. Here the CDR3 reads CASSPSGAGGYNEQFF. Written as DNA, the CDR3 is TGTGCCAGCAGCCCCTCCGGTGCGGGGGGCTACAATGAGCAGTTCTTC.

This rearrangement joins TRBV5-1 to TRBJ2-6, with no clear D. Deletions cut 4 bases from V and 2 bases from J, with 16 bases between. The CDR3 is made up of 17 amino acids. Germline assignment: CDR1 SGHRS and CDR2 YFSETQ. As DNA, the CDR3 is TGCGCCAGCAGCCCTCTCCCCCTGGCGGCTGGGGCCAACGTCCTGACTTTC. Translated: CASSPLPLAAGANVLTF.